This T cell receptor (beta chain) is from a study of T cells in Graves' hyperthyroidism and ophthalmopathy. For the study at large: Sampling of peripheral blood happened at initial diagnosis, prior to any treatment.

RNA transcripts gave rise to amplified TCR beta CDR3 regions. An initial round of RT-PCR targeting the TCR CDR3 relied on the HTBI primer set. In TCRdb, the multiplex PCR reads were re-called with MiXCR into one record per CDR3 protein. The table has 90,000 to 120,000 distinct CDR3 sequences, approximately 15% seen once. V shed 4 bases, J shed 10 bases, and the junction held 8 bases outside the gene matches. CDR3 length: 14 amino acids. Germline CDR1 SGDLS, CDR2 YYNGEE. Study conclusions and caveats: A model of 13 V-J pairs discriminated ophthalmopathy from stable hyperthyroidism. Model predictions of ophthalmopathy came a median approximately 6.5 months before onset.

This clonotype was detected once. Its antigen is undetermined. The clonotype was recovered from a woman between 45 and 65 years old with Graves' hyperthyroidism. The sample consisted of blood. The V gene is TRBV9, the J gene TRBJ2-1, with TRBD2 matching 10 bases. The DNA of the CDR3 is TGTGCCAGCAGCTCCGGGACTAGCGTTACAGAGCAGTTCTTC. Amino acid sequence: CASSSGTSVTEQFF.